The 15 T cell receptor beta chains below come from one sample, sequenced in a study of T cells in Graves' hyperthyroidism and ophthalmopathy (dated by TCRdb to the late 2010s). The library was generated by multiplex PCR. Sequencing took place on an Illumina HiSeq 2000. Amplification of TCR beta CDR3 regions was carried out from RNA transcripts. The first round of RT-PCR for the TCR CDR3 was performed with the HTBI primer set and the Qiagen OneStep RT-PCR kit. TCRdb itself trimmed the public reads at Q25 with fastp, ran MiXCR and retained productive beta chains. Each entry is one CDR3 protein sequence, shown with its most common DNA and genes. Present in this sample are about 500,000 distinct CDR3 sequences, roughly 17% of which were seen just once. The biggest ten clones account for about 20% of the sample. Sequenced: blood. The receptors were gathered from a woman aged 18-29 years with Graves' hyperthyroidism.

The chain couples TRBV24-1 to TRBJ2-1; D unclear. Germline-derived CDR1 and CDR2 are KGHDR and SFDVKD. The CDR3 sequence is 17 residues long. CDR3 in DNA: TGTGCGGAGTGGGCGAATAACACGGTCTGGGAATACAATGAGCAGTTCTTC. Protein sequence: CAEWANNTVWEYNEQFF.

This clonotype showed up many times. V usage is TRBV28 and J usage is TRBJ2-1; 7 bases align to TRBD2. The CDR3 is 16 residues long. Per the germline V gene, CDR1 is MDHEN and CDR2 is SYDVKM. V lost 6 bases, J lost 1 base, and 9 bases stayed unmatched. The CDR3 reads CASRLLASGSYNEQFF. The CDR3 bases are TGTGCCAGCAGGCTGTTGGCTAGCGGATCCTACAATGAGCAGTTCTTC.

In its sample, this clonotype was seen a few times. The rearrangement joins TRBV2 to TRBJ2-2; TRBD1 aligns across 9 bases. Germline V gene lookup returns CDR1 SNHLY and CDR2 FYNNEI. CDR3 length: 16 amino acids. V lost 6 bases to trimming and J lost 4 bases; unmatched junction nucleotides: 9. The DNA for the CDR3 is TGTGCCAGCAGCCCCCCCGGGACAGGGTTCACCGGGGAGCTGTTTTTT. This codes for CASSPPGTGFTGELFF.

This clonotype was counted ten times or more. The chain couples TRBV28 to TRBJ1-1; D may be TRBD1 (6 bases). The germline V and J ends were trimmed by 7 bases and 1 base, with 13 bases remaining between them. There are 14 residues in the CDR3. The V gene's germline CDR1 is MDHEN and CDR2 SYDVKM. CDR3 in DNA: TGTGCCAGCAAGAGGGGGGGAGGGAACACTGAAGCTTTCTTT. Translation: CASKRGGGNTEAFF.

This clonotype showed up many times. This chain connects TRBV3-1 to TRBJ2-5; D possibly corresponds to TRBD2 (5 bases). Germline assignment: CDR1 LGHDT and CDR2 YNNKEL (reference sequence). V lost 0 bases to trimming and J lost 4 bases, with 12 bases between them. The CDR3 is made up of 15 amino acids. CDR3 DNA sequence: TGTGCCAGCAGCCAAGATTTGGTTGAGGGAGAGACCCAGTACTTC. It is translated as CASSQDLVEGETQYF.

This clonotype has only a few counts. The V gene is TRBV19, the J gene TRBJ1-5, with a weak D call TRBD1 (6 bases). From germline, CDR1 is LNHDA and CDR2 SQIVND (reference sequence). Trimming removed 4 bases at V and 0 bases at J, with 10 bases between. CDR3 length equals 15 residues. The CDR3 region has the DNA TGTGCCAGTAGTACGGGACACTATAGCAATCAGCCCCAGCATTTT. It is translated as CASSTGHYSNQPQHF.

This clonotype showed up many times. This sequence joins TRBV7-6 and TRBJ2-5; 7 positions match TRBD1. The ends lost 5 bases at V and 2 bases at J; junction bases unmatched: 5. This CDR3 is built from 14 residues. Germline values: CDR1 SGHVS, CDR2 FNYEAQ. CDR3 loop: CASSHRGGQETQYF. Here the CDR3 DNA reads TGTGCCAGCAGCCACAGGGGCGGGCAAGAGACCCAGTACTTC.

This clonotype was counted many times. The chain carries TRBV3-1 and TRBJ1-2; 7 positions match TRBD1. Germline trimming cut 6 bases from V and 7 bases from J; bases unmatched to any gene: 5. The CDR3 covers 12 residues. Germline values: CDR1 LGHDT, CDR2 YNNKEL (reference sequence). The CDR3 loop is CASSQGGGGYTF. For the CDR3, the DNA is TGTGCCAGCAGTCAGGGGGGGGGTGGCTACACCTTC.

There are many counts of this clonotype. The V and J genes are TRBV29-1 and TRBJ2-7; possibly TRBD1 for D (6 bases). The ends were cut back, 1 base at V and 4 bases at J, with 20 bases in the middle. Germline loops: CDR1 SQVTM, CDR2 ANQGSEA. This CDR3 comprises 16 residues. DNA for the CDR3: TGCAGCGTTGAAGTTGGGGCCGGACAGATATATTACGAGCAGTACTTC. It specifies CSVEVGAGQIYYEQYF.

On this clonotype itself: A much more abundant neighbour one base away suggests this may be a read error. The chain carries TRBV20-1 and TRBJ2-3; 9 nucleotides line up with TRBD2. This CDR3 spans 14 amino acids. V dropped 3 bases and J dropped 6; count of bases not matched to a gene: 7. Germline V gene sequence: CDR1 DFQATT, CDR2 SNEGSKA (reference sequence). CDR3 in amino acids: CSASSGGGADTQYF. The CDR3 DNA reads as TGCAGTGCTAGTTCCGGCGGGGGGGCGGATACGCAGTATTTT.

The chain links TRBV11-2 to TRBJ2-7; the match to TRBD2 covers 9 bases. This CDR3 comprises 15 residues. Germline V gene sequence: CDR1 SGHAT, CDR2 FQNNGV. V lost 6 bases and J lost 2; bases outside the gene matches: 8. The CDR3 DNA is TGTGCCAGCAGTGCGATGACTAGCGGAGCCTACGAGCAGTACTTC. It is translated as CASSAMTSGAYEQYF.

V gene TRBV28 combines with J gene TRBJ2-1; the match to TRBD2 covers 7 bases. In germline, CDR1 is MDHEN, CDR2 SYDVKM. This CDR3 comprises 13 residues. Unmatched junction bases numbered 7, after V lost 8 bases and J lost 6 bases. Here the CDR3 DNA reads TGTGCCAGCCTTTCGGGGGGAAGCAATGAGCAGTTCTTC. This gives the protein CASLSGGSNEQFF.

Worth noting for this clonotype: A junction boundary mismatches the germline segment, possibly from a read error. The chain recombines TRBV14 with TRBJ1-6; the match to TRBD1 covers 8 bases. This CDR3 has 16 residues. Germline V lookup: CDR1 SGHDN, CDR2 FVKESK. CDR3 residues: CASSQDYRGWNLPLHF. CDR3 bases: TGTGCCAGCAGCCAAGATTACAGGGGGTGGAATTTACCCCTCCACTTT.

This clonotype occurred a few times. The gene calls are TRBV18 and TRBJ2-5, with D perhaps matching TRBD1 or TRBD2 (5 bases each). Germline V gene lookup returns CDR1 KGHSH and CDR2 LQKENI. This CDR3 comprises 14 residues. The V and J ends lost 6 bases and 5 bases respectively, with 16 bases between them. Here the CDR3 reads CASSLAGAAETQYF. The DNA of the CDR3 is TGTGCCAGCTCGTTGGCCGGGGCCGCGGAGACCCAGTACTTC.

This clonotype was seen more than once but under ten times. The chain joins TRBV20-1 to TRBJ2-3; D might be TRBD1 or TRBD2, each matching 5 bases. The V gene's germline CDR1 is DFQATT and CDR2 SNEGSKA (reference sequence). With 2 bases removed from V and 4 bases from J, the gap between germline ends came to 13 bases. The CDR3 has 14 amino acids. The CDR3 nucleotides read TGCAGTGCTAGAAGAGGGGATAGGGCAGATACGCAGTATTTT. It specifies CSARRGDRADTQYF.